Presented here are 14 T cell receptor beta chains from one specimen sequenced in a study of early T cells in non-severe SARS-CoV-2 infection. TCRdb re-analysed the 5' RACE reads in MiXCR, keeping a single row per CDR3 protein. The table has around 110,000 distinct CDR3 sequences, around 10% seen once. Sequenced: whole blood. These receptors were taken from an adult who was a healthcare worker with PCR-confirmed SARS-CoV-2 infection or an uninfected control (not recorded which).

This clonotype occurred a few times. The CDR3 loop is CATSDTGVETQYF. The CDR3, as DNA: TGTGCCACCAGTGATACAGGGGTAGAGACCCAGTACTTC. The rearrangement links TRBV24-1 to TRBJ2-5, with 7 bases lining up with TRBD1. Germline V gene data show CDR1 as KGHDR and CDR2 as SFDVKD. Germline trimming cut 3 bases from V and 4 bases from J; bases unmatched to any gene: 1. The CDR3 has 13 residues.

This clonotype was seen many times. The rearrangement joins TRBV5-8 to TRBJ2-3; no firm D call. CDR3 length equals 14 residues. Germline V gene data show CDR1 as SGHTS and CDR2 as YDEGEE. Trimming shortened V by 4 bases and J by 1 base, and 10 bases separated the two germline ends. The CDR3 DNA reads as TGTGCCAGCAGCCTCTGGACGGGCACAGATACGCAGTATTTT. Translated, it gives CASSLWTGTDTQYF.

In its sample, this clonotype was seen many times. The chain uses TRBV10-3 and TRBJ1-3; a possible D gene is TRBD1 (5 bases). CDR3 length: 14 amino acids. The germline CDR1 and CDR2 sequences are ENHRY and SYGVKD. V was cut by 2 bases and J by 3 bases, with 8 bases left in between. CDR3 sequence: CAISEGARGNTIYF. CDR3 nucleotides: TGTGCCATCAGTGAGGGGGCTCGTGGAAACACCATATATTTT.

The table lists this clonotype with many counts. The chain employs TRBV20-1 and TRBJ2-3; 8 bases map to TRBD1. This CDR3 has 16 residues. Germline-derived CDR1 and CDR2 are DFQATT and SNEGSKA (reference sequence). V was clipped by 1 base and J by 0 bases; unmatched bases: 6. The CDR3 region has the DNA TGCAGTGCTAGAGGGGGACAGGTTACTAGCACAGATACGCAGTATTTT. Its protein product is CSARGGQVTSTDTQYF.

V and J are TRBV7-9 and TRBJ2-7; 8 bases are a match to TRBD2. CDR3 length equals 18 residues. Per the germline V gene, CDR1 is SEHNR and CDR2 is FQNEAQ (reference sequence). V was pared by 2 bases and J by 3 bases, with 15 bases of the junction left unmatched. CDR3 protein: CASSLRGLAGELFYEQYF. The CDR3, as DNA: TGTGCCAGCAGCTTACGCGGGCTAGCGGGTGAACTTTTCTACGAGCAGTACTTC.

At least ten counts were recorded for this clonotype. V gene TRBV9 combines with J gene TRBJ2-7, with 10 bases fitting TRBD1. Trimming removed 7 bases from V and 4 bases from J; junction bases left unmatched: 5. Germline lookup yields CDR1 SGDLS and CDR2 YYNGEE. The CDR3 totals 13 residues. DNA for the CDR3: TGTGCCAGCTCTCCGGGACAGGGGTACGAGCAGTACTTC. It yields the protein CASSPGQGYEQYF.

There are many counts of this clonotype. The V call is TRBV28, the J call TRBJ2-5; D is unresolved. Germline lookup yields CDR1 MDHEN and CDR2 SYDVKM. The CDR3 covers 10 residues. The V end was cut by 7 bases, the J end by 5 bases, with 5 bases between. DNA for the CDR3: TGTGCCAGCAAGGCGGAGACCCAGTACTTC. Amino acid sequence: CASKAETQYF.

Points on this clonotype: Sequence at one end of the junction differs from germline and may be a read error. The chain couples TRBV11-2 to TRBJ2-3, with D maybe TRBD1 (5 bases). Germline assignment: CDR1 SGHAT and CDR2 FQNNGV. This CDR3 spans 15 amino acids. CDR3 residues: CTSRTDRPSTDTQYF. Written as DNA, the CDR3 is TGTACCAGCAGGACCGACAGACCCAGCACAGATACGCAGTATTTT. Full variable domain (outside the CDR3, taken from reference TRBV11-2 and TRBJ2-3): EAGVAQSPRYKIIEKRQSVAFWCNPISGHATLYWYQQILGQGPKLLIQFQNNGVVDDSQLPKDRFSAERLKGVDSTLKIQPAKLEDSAVYLCTSRTDRPSTDTQYFGPGTRLTVL.

For this clonotype: One base away lies a much larger clone, so this may be a sequencing read error. The J gene is TRBJ1-1, the V gene TRBV6-4; 7 nucleotides line up with TRBD1. The CDR3 runs 14 residues. J gave up 9 bases and V 2 bases, and 9 bases lay outside the gene matches. The germline V gene encodes CDR1 MRHNA and CDR2 SNTAGT. In DNA, the CDR3 is TGTGCCAGCAGTGACCGACAGGGAGGGGCTCAAGCTTTCTTT. Its protein is CASSDRQGGAQAFF.

The gene calls are TRBV27 and TRBJ2-2, with 11 bases that match TRBD2. CDR1 is MNHEY, CDR2 SMNVEV, per germline (reference sequence). The CDR3 consists of 15 residues. V was clipped by 4 bases and J by 8 bases; unmatched bases: 6. The CDR3 loop is CASSSLAGVVGELFF. The CDR3 DNA reads TGTGCCAGCAGTTCACTAGCGGGAGTGGTAGGGGAGCTGTTTTTT.

This clonotype was counted ten times or more. The chain combines TRBV4-2 with TRBJ2-1; D is perhaps TRBD1 (6 bases). The CDR3 extends over 16 amino acids. Germline-derived CDR1 and CDR2 are LGHNA and YNFKEQ. The V end lost 0 bases, the J end lost 7 bases, and 16 bases lay between the germline ends. The DNA of the CDR3 is TGTGCCAGCAGCCAAGAGTGGGGGCGCAGGAGGAATGAGCAGTTCTTC. Encoded protein: CASSQEWGRRRNEQFF.

This clonotype was recorded a few times. The chain recombines TRBV29-1 with TRBJ2-1; no clear D gene. Looked up from germline, CDR1 is SQVTM and CDR2 is ANQGSEA. V dropped 5 bases and J dropped 3 bases, with 20 bases sitting between them. The CDR3 length is 16 residues. The DNA of the CDR3 is TGCAGCGTTCCTACGGGCCAAGCGAACCACTACAATGAGCAGTTCTTC. It yields the protein CSVPTGQANHYNEQFF.

In this sample, this clonotype turned up a few times. The rearrangement joins TRBV7-9 to TRBJ2-1, with TRBD2 matching 10 bases. V was clipped by 1 base and J by 8 bases; unmatched bases: 8. The CDR3 is made up of 16 amino acids. The germline CDR1 and CDR2 sequences are SEHNR and FQNEAQ (reference sequence). The CDR3 DNA follows: TGTGCCAGCAGCTTAGGTTCGTCTAGCGGGAGACATGAGCAGTTCTTC. This encodes CASSLGSSSGRHEQFF.

This clonotype is medium-sized (0.01 to 0.1%) by share. The chain has TRBV12-3 or TRBV12-4 and TRBJ2-4, with D maybe TRBD2 (6 bases). The length of the CDR3 is 13 residues. Trimming took off 2 bases at V and 6 bases at J, with 8 bases between the two ends. This chain's CDR3 is CASSLLEGNIQYF. CDR3 nucleotides: TGTGCCAGCAGTTTACTGGAGGGAAACATTCAGTACTTC.